Sequencing of this T cell receptor beta chain was carried out in a study of breast tumors, draining lymph nodes, adjacent tissues (TCRdb year 2016). For context, the study as a whole: Breast cancer patients provided tumor, adjacent nontumor tissue and axillary lymph nodes, and the study compared the TCR beta repertoires across these three sources. The study aimed to assess the relationships and possible T-cell exchange between tumor, surrounding tissue and draining lymph node repertoires in human breast cancer.

As for this clonotype: This receptor's antigen is unknown. Base qualities were left out, and no much larger clone turns up one base away.

From the cysteine through the phenylalanine, the CDR3 covers 15 amino acids. Only the CDR3 portion is preserved as DNA: 45 bases, with reading frame beginning at the first base. The junction carries 14 bases between V and J, which are trimmed by 4 bases and 4 bases respectively. Lymph node samples were obtained from the axillary draining lymph nodes of breast cancer patients. Beyond this particular receptor, the publication reports: The conclusion that tumor T cells originate in lymph nodes was presented as consistent with a hypothesis rather than as directly demonstrated. Tumors showed preferential V and J gene usage, and their T-cell repertoire diversity fell below that of lymph nodes yet above that of nontumor tissue. Tumor and nontumor tissue repertoires were found to be significantly more similar in luminal-like than in basal-like breast cancer. A scenario in which most tumor T cells derive from the lymph node and then expand within tumor tissue was judged to be consistent with the data.

The sample was run on an Illumina HiSeq 2000. TCR beta chain libraries were generated by multiplex PCR amplification. High-throughput sequencing was used to analyze the amplified TCR beta chain products. TCRdb handled the public reads itself, with Q25 trimming in fastp and clone calling in MiXCR, and kept productive beta chains. Each entry merges the rows of one CDR3 protein and shows their most common DNA and genes. The sample records some 250,000 distinct CDR3 sequences, around 34% of which are singletons. About 3.3% of the sample rests with the top ten. Sequencing input: axillary lymph node tissue. The chain employs TRBV12-3 or TRBV12-4 and TRBJ1-3; the D gene is unclear. This clonotype originated in a female donor with breast cancer. Some clones in this sample may be carry-over from other donors' samples. The CDR3 reads as follows: CASSSSWGAGNTIYF. DNA sequence: TGTGCCAGCAGTTCCTCGTGGGGAGCAGGAAACACCATATATTTT.